This TCR beta chain was obtained from a study of blood T cells in healthy people across ages (dated by TCRdb to between 2014 and 2017). Looking at the study overall: Template switching captured roughly one uniquely barcoded TCR beta cDNA molecule per two T cells in model experiments. To track age-related changes in TCR beta repertoire diversity, the study relied on deep sequencing normalized with unique cDNA molecular identifiers. The donors were divided into four age groups: young (average roughly 17 years), middle-aged (about 39), aged (around 59) and long-lived (82). To avoid experimental bias, donors of different ages were spread randomly across the sequencing lanes. For two donors (one aged 18 to 29 and one aged 80 or older), the study analyzed two additional independent replicas of 1 million unique cDNA reads from the same blood draw.

Per the germline V gene (reference sequence), MNHEY is the CDR1 and SMNVEV is the CDR2. CDR3 length: 15 amino acids, cysteine to phenylalanine. Only CDR3 DNA is held: 45 bases, read in frame from base 1. Library method: 5' RACE. Sequencing took place on an Illumina HiSeq 2500. The second PCR ran for about 6 to 11 cycles and used a J-beta primer mix along with a sample-barcoded 5' primer. Each TCR beta cDNA molecule received a unique molecular identifier from a template-switch 5' adaptor carrying 12 random nucleotides. Each sample yielded at least 2.5 million CDR3-containing paired-end reads. First-strand cDNA was synthesized from all RNA with the Mint cDNA synthesis kit, primed by a TRBC-specific oligonucleotide. After uracil-DNA glycosylase treatment, a first 18-cycle PCR used universal primers M1SS and BC2_uni_R on all cDNA. Per the original workflow: Each sample was normalized by randomly selecting 1 million high-quality reads, each carrying a distinct molecular identifier. Reads sharing molecular identifiers were discarded rather than binned into consensus sequences. MiTCR, with a Q25 quality threshold and the strictest error-elimination algorithm, was used for CDR3 identification, clonotype clustering and error correction. A nonparametric unseen species model using Euler transformation provided a lower-bound estimate of total TCR beta diversity. TCRdb passed the public sequencing reads through fastp at Q25 and MiXCR, retaining productive beta sequences. Entries are consolidated by CDR3 protein sequence, retaining the most common genes and DNA. The V and J calls shown here were made by TCRdb, not taken from the authors' results. For this sample there are around 1,500,000 distinct CDR3 sequences; around two fifths appear just once. The leading ten clones occupy less than 8% of the sample.

Summary of the overall study and its limitations: Observed TCR beta diversity correlated strongly with the percentage of naive T cells measured by flow cytometry. Observed TCR beta diversity per million T cells fell roughly linearly with age, and a significant reduction was already apparent by age roughly 41. Estimates of total diversity based on one million sequenced T cells were considered lower bounds and underestimates. The CMV infection status of donors was not known, potentially confounding age-related changes in expanded clonotypes. Since profiling was done on bulk unsorted PBMCs, naive and antigen-experienced compartments could not be conclusively compared. Compared with the aged group, more naive CD4+ T cells, fewer expanded clones and increased TCR diversity were shown by the long-lived group, suggesting age selection.

Notes on this clonotype: It has no known antigen specificity. The junction and the germline gene differ at one end; a read error may be behind it.

Donors were 35 to 40 systemically healthy Caucasian individuals from Russia aged roughly 6 to 100 years. Each donor gave about 9.2 milliliters of peripheral blood, drawn into EDTA-treated Vacutainer tubes. Ficoll-Paque density-gradient centrifugation was used to isolate PBMCs, with at least 7 million per sample. Total RNA was extracted from PBMCs with Trizol reagent, with at least 5.5 micrograms obtained per sample. Naive CD45RAhigh/CD27high T cell percentages were measured by flow cytometry on a PBMC aliquot from every donor. This clonotype originated in a young woman in good health. The chain is assembled from TRBV27 and TRBJ2-5; the central 8 bases match TRBD2. Sequencing was done on a sample of blood. CDR3 protein: CAGSLSRTSRNEQYF. DNA sequence: TGTGCCGGCAGTTTATCCAGGACTAGCCGCAATGAGCAGTACTTC.